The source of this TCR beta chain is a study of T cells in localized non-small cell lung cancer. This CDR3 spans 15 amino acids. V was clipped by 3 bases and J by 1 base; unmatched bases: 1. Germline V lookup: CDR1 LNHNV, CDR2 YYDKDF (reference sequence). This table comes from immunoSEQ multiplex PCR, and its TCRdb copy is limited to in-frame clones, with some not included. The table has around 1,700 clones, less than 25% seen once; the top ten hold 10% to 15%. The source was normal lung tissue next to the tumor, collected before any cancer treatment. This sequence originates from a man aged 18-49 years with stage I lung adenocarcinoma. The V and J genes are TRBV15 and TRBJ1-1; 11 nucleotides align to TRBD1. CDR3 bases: TGTGCCACCAGCAGCGGACAGGGGGCGAACACTGAAGCTTTCTTT. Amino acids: CATSSGQGANTEAFF.